This TCR beta chain comes out of a study of T cell responses to AZD1222 COVID-19 vaccine. Generated by immunoSEQ multiplex PCR, the TCRdb table keeps only in-frame clones and is missing some. The table lists 80,000 or so clones, around nine tenths of them singletons. Trimming cost V 8 bases and J 3 bases; bases outside gene matches: 3. The CDR3 sequence is 12 residues long. Germline CDR1 is ENHRY and CDR2 is SYGVKD. Sequencing used peripheral blood, obtained on day 0 of AZD1222 vaccination. The source of this sequence is an adult in good health. V is TRBV10-3 and J is TRBJ2-5, with TRBD1 matching over 7 bases. This CDR3 is CAIGTAEETQYF. DNA for the CDR3: TGTGCCATCGGGACAGCTGAAGAGACCCAGTACTTC.